This T cell receptor beta chain emerged from a study of T-cell reconstitution after alpha-beta-depleted transplantation in children. TCRbeta library preparation incorporated unique molecular identifiers. TCRdb independently ran MiXCR on the PCR reads; one entry per CDR3 protein. The sample has about 290,000 distinct CDR3 sequences; roughly a tenth are singletons. Study-level points and caveats: Expanded graft clones, several hundred of them, were reportedly the source of alpha-beta T cells about two months after transplant.

The CDR3 covers 12 residues. V gave up 7 bases and J gave up 3 bases; unmatched junction bases: 3. CDR1 DFQATT and CDR2 SNEGSKA come from the germline V gene (reference sequence). Many counts were recorded for this clonotype. Its cognate antigen is unknown. This clonotype originated in a boy under two years old with acute myeloid leukemia, due to receive a stem cell transplant. The chain joins TRBV20-1 to TRBJ2-7; 10 positions agree with TRBD2. The sample in question was PBMCs, obtained before TCRalphabeta/CD19-depleted stem cell transplant. The CDR3 spells CSVKRGGYEQYF. CDR3 coding DNA: TGCAGTGTCAAGCGGGGGGGCTACGAGCAGTACTTC.